These 26 T cell receptor beta chains share one sample of origin, sequenced in a study of Graves' ophthalmopathy and Graves' hyperthyroidism. RNA transcripts served as template for amplifying TCR beta CDR3 sequences. A first-round RT-PCR used HTBI primers, followed by a second-round multiplex PCR. TCRdb analysed the multiplex PCR reads with MiXCR anew, one entry per CDR3 protein. The sample holds under 400,000 distinct CDR3 sequences, 15% to 20% seen once. The material sequenced was peripheral blood. Receptor source: an adult man with Graves' ophthalmopathy.

This clonotype occurred many times. The chain recombines TRBV25-1 with TRBJ1-2, with D possibly TRBD1 on 5 matching bases. Between the trimmed V and J ends, which lost 3 bases and 4 bases, there was a span of 15 bases. The CDR3 extends over 15 amino acids. CDR1 is MGHDK and CDR2 is SYGVNS in the germline V gene. This CDR3 is CASSDRGISLYGYTF. As DNA, the CDR3 is TGTGCCAGCAGTGATCGGGGGATATCTCTCTATGGCTACACCTTC.

This clonotype has a count of ten or more. The V gene is TRBV9, the J gene TRBJ1-1; D remains ambiguous. Germline CDR1 and CDR2: SGDLS and YYNGEE. Between the trimmed V and J ends, which lost 0 bases and 0 bases, there was a span of 9 bases. This CDR3 has 15 residues. CDR3 in amino acids: CASSVDPGMNTEAFF. The DNA of the CDR3 is TGTGCCAGCAGCGTAGATCCGGGGATGAACACTGAAGCTTTCTTT.

The table lists this clonotype with many counts. The J gene is TRBJ2-7, the V gene TRBV9; either TRBD1 or TRBD2 may fit D (6 bases each). Trimming cost V 0 bases and J 5 bases, with 15 bases left between them. This CDR3 has 15 residues. CDR1 and CDR2 (germline): SGDLS, YYNGEE. Here the CDR3 reads CASSVATGAVHEQYF. CDR3 in DNA: TGTGCCAGCAGCGTAGCCACGGGGGCGGTTCACGAGCAGTACTTC.

There are many counts of this clonotype. This chain links TRBV29-1 with TRBJ1-1; 12 bases line up with TRBD1. V lost 5 bases, J lost 4 bases, and 14 bases stayed unmatched. This CDR3 has 17 residues. From germline, CDR1 is SQVTM and CDR2 ANQGSEA. CDR3 coding DNA: TGCAGCGTTAACACCGGGACAGGGGGCTTTGTGTCCACTGAAGCTTTCTTT. Protein: CSVNTGTGGFVSTEAFF.

In this sample, this clonotype turned up many times. The chain has TRBV10-3 and TRBJ1-6, with D possibly TRBD1 on 5 matching bases. Germline V CDR1 and CDR2: ENHRY, SYGVKD. V was shortened by 4 bases and J by 10 bases, with 14 bases between the two germline ends. The CDR3 extends over 14 amino acids. CDR3: CAISAKGGGSPLHF. The CDR3 DNA reads TGTGCCATCAGTGCCAAAGGCGGGGGGTCACCCCTCCACTTT.

This clonotype was counted at least ten times. This sequence joins TRBV5-1 and TRBJ1-1, with D uncertain. Between the trimmed V and J ends, which lost 0 bases and 4 bases, there was a span of 7 bases. Germline CDR1 SGHRS, CDR2 YFSETQ. The CDR3 totals 13 residues. The CDR3 protein is CASSLDSGTEAFF. CDR3 nucleotides: TGCGCCAGCAGCTTGGACAGCGGCACTGAAGCTTTCTTT.

This clonotype was picked up many times. The chain links TRBV15 to TRBJ1-1; D possibly corresponds to TRBD1 (5 bases). This CDR3 contains 13 residues. Per germline, CDR1 LNHNV and CDR2 YYDKDF (reference sequence). Trimming stripped 8 bases from V and 1 base from J, with 11 bases between. CDR3 coding DNA: TGTGCCACCGGTCTGGGACGGAACACTGAAGCTTTCTTT. Residues: CATGLGRNTEAFF.

This chain connects TRBV6-2 or TRBV6-3 to TRBJ2-7; D is possibly TRBD1 or TRBD2 (5 bases each). The V end lost 6 bases, the J end lost 5 bases, and 20 bases lay between the germline ends. Germline CDR1 is MNHEY and CDR2 is SVGEGT. CDR3 length: 15 residues. The CDR3 coding sequence is TGTGCCAGCAGCCTCACTCGTTATGGGACCCACGAGCAGTACTTC. It is translated as CASSLTRYGTHEQYF.

A remark on this clonotype: Since a much larger clone is just one base distant, this may be a read error. The genes are TRBV7-9 and TRBJ2-7; D might be TRBD1 (6 bases). This CDR3 is built from 13 residues. Germline loops: CDR1 SEHNR, CDR2 FQNEAQ (reference sequence). CDR3 loop: CASSVTGFHEQCF. The CDR3 DNA reads as TGTGCCAGCAGCGTTACAGGGTTCCACGAGCAGTGCTTC.

This clonotype has at least ten counts. The genes are TRBV6-4 and TRBJ2-3; 10 bases map to TRBD1. The CDR3 contains 18 residues. Germline V gene sequence: CDR1 MRHNA, CDR2 SNTAGT. V dropped 6 bases and J dropped 2; count of bases not matched to a gene: 14. CDR3 sequence (DNA): TGTGCCAGCAGCGGGACAGGGGTTTGGGGGTCTATCACAGATACGCAGTATTTT. It translates to CASSGTGVWGSITDTQYF.

This clonotype showed up many times. This chain links TRBV6-1 with TRBJ2-7; no definite D call. V lost 3 bases, J lost 7 bases, and 13 bases lay in between. Germline-derived CDR1 and CDR2 are MNHNS and SASEGT. The CDR3 is 13 amino acids. CDR3 region: CASSDRQRGEQYF. CDR3 nucleotides: TGTGCCAGCAGTGATAGGCAGCGCGGTGAGCAGTACTTC.

This clonotype has ten or more counts. This sequence joins TRBV9 and TRBJ1-1; possibly TRBD1 for D (6 bases). The CDR3 spans 14 residues. Trimming left V 2 bases short and J 10 bases short, with 18 bases between. Germline V lookup: CDR1 SGDLS, CDR2 YYNGEE. CDR3 amino acids: CASSVTTGLLGAFF. CDR3 nucleotide sequence: TGTGCCAGCAGCGTTACCACAGGGCTACTAGGAGCTTTCTTT.

This clonotype showed up many times. The J gene is TRBJ1-1, the V gene TRBV6-1, with unresolved D. Germline loops: CDR1 MNHNS, CDR2 SASEGT. The CDR3 runs 12 residues. V was shortened by 7 bases and J by 8 bases, with 14 bases between the two germline ends. CDR3 nucleotides: TGTGCCAGCATCAACCCTAGGGTAGAAGCTTTCTTT. Translated: CASINPRVEAFF.

The V and J genes are TRBV11-2 and TRBJ1-1; D unclear. This CDR3 region has 14 residues. The V gene's germline CDR1 is SGHAT and CDR2 FQNNGV. Trimming pared 5 bases from V and 5 bases from J, leaving 15 bases between. CDR3 DNA: TGTGCCAGCAGCCCCGCCTGGCAGAGGACTGAAGCTTTCTTT. Encoded protein: CASSPAWQRTEAFF.

The CDR3 sequence: CASSSQGGPLYEQYF. CDR3 bases: TGTGCCAGCAGCTCCCAGGGAGGGCCCCTCTACGAGCAGTACTTC. The rearrangement links TRBV7-2 to TRBJ2-7, with 7 bases aligning to TRBD2. The CDR3 sequence is 15 residues long. Germline V CDR1 and CDR2: SGHTA, FQGNSA. Unmatched junction bases numbered 9, after V lost 4 bases and J lost 3 bases.

This clonotype was seen many times. The CDR3 DNA follows: TGTGCCAGCAGTACAGGGAGGACTGAAGCTTTCTTT. This gives the protein CASSTGRTEAFF. The chain links TRBV6-5 to TRBJ1-1, with D tentatively TRBD1 (6 bases). Deletions cut 5 bases from V and 5 bases from J, with 9 bases between. The germline V gene encodes CDR1 MNHEY and CDR2 SVGAGI. This CDR3 comprises 12 residues.

This clonotype was recorded many times. The chain links TRBV4-3 to TRBJ2-7; possibly TRBD1 or TRBD2 for D (5 bases each). The V gene lost 3 bases and the J gene lost 3 bases, with 6 bases spanning the gap. Germline CDR1 LGHNA, CDR2 YSLEER. This CDR3 has 12 amino acids. The CDR3 is CASSQGRYEQYF. CDR3 DNA sequence: TGCGCCAGCAGCCAGGGACGCTACGAGCAGTACTTC.

The V gene is TRBV30, the J gene TRBJ2-4; D gene ambiguous. V was shortened by 3 bases and J by 15 bases, with 27 bases between the two germline ends. Germline V CDR1 and CDR2: GTSNPN, SVGIG (reference sequence). The CDR3 spans 15 residues. CDR3 in amino acids: CAWRNFGWVEETRYF. The DNA of the CDR3 is TGTGCCTGGAGAAACTTTGGGTGGGTCGAAGAGACCCGGTACTTC.

This clonotype was seen only a few times. This chain links TRBV6-1 with TRBJ2-5; 7 bases align to TRBD2. CDR3 length: 15 residues. Trimming cost V 7 bases and J 5 bases; bases outside gene matches: 13. The V gene's germline CDR1 is MNHNS and CDR2 SASEGT. DNA for the CDR3: TGTGCCAGCACCCCCGGGACTACCGCCGTCGAGACCCAGTACTTC. Amino acids: CASTPGTTAVETQYF.

This clonotype was detected many times. The junction departs from germline at one end; a sequencing error may be responsible. The chain employs TRBV29-1 and TRBJ2-7; weak D call: TRBD1 (6 bases). The CDR3 consists of 14 residues. In germline, CDR1 is SQVTM, CDR2 ANQGSEA. CDR3 amino acids: CSVLDRTGSYGQYF. The DNA of the CDR3 is TGCAGCGTATTGGACAGAACGGGGTCCTACGGGCAGTACTTC.

As for this clonotype: Given a much more abundant clone one base away, this may be a read error. This chain connects TRBV25-1 to TRBJ1-1; D call uncertain. Germline-derived CDR1 and CDR2 are MGHDK and SYGVNS. The CDR3 totals 14 residues. V gave up 5 bases and J gave up 6 bases, with 16 bases separating them. The CDR3 sequence is CASSNVVGRAEAFF. In nucleotides, the CDR3 is TGTGCCAGCAGTAACGTAGTAGGGCGCGCTGAAGCTTTCTTT.

Ten or more counts support this clonotype. This chain joins TRBV6-1 and TRBJ2-7, with D tentatively TRBD1 (6 bases). The CDR3 is 14 residues long. Trimming removed 5 bases at V and 1 base at J, with 12 bases between. Germline lookup yields CDR1 MNHNS and CDR2 SASEGT. Written as DNA, the CDR3 is TGTGCCAGCAGTCGTTTACAGGGTTCCTACGAGCAGTACTTC. As protein: CASSRLQGSYEQYF.

Only one count was recorded for this clonotype. This chain uses TRBV12-3 or TRBV12-4 with TRBJ2-5; tentative D call: TRBD1 (5 bases). The V end lost 5 bases, the J end lost 7 bases, and 23 bases lay between the germline ends. The CDR3 spans 16 residues. The CDR3 bases are TGTGCCAGCAGTCTCGGCTTTGGGGCCCCGTCGCGGACCCAGTACTTC. Translating it yields CASSLGFGAPSRTQYF.

This clonotype occurred many times. V gene TRBV30 combines with J gene TRBJ1-1; 7 bases line up with TRBD1. CDR1 is GTSNPN, CDR2 SVGIG, per germline (reference sequence). V trimming: 0 bases; J trimming: 2 bases; junction bases outside the gene matches: 6. This CDR3 is 15 amino acids long. The CDR3 region is CAWSVRDRDNTEAFF. CDR3 DNA: TGTGCCTGGAGTGTACGTGACAGGGATAACACTGAAGCTTTCTTT.

This clonotype has a count of ten or more. V is TRBV2 and J is TRBJ2-5, with TRBD1 as a possible D gene (6 bases). CDR1 is SNHLY, CDR2 FYNNEI, per germline. This CDR3 has 14 residues. Trimming cost V 6 bases and J 5 bases, with 16 bases left between them. CDR3 coding DNA: TGTGCCAGCAGAGAACAGGGACCCGTCGAGACCCAGTACTTC. Translation gives CASREQGPVETQYF.

This clonotype was counted at least ten times. The chain couples TRBV4-2 to TRBJ2-7; a possible D gene is TRBD1 (6 bases). This CDR3 has 15 residues. Trimming took 1 base from V and 3 from J, leaving 13 bases between them. Germline CDR1 is LGHNA and CDR2 is YNFKEQ. The CDR3 here is CASSQGNQGLYEQYF. The CDR3 nucleotides read TGTGCCAGCAGCCAAGGGAACCAGGGGCTCTACGAGCAGTACTTC.